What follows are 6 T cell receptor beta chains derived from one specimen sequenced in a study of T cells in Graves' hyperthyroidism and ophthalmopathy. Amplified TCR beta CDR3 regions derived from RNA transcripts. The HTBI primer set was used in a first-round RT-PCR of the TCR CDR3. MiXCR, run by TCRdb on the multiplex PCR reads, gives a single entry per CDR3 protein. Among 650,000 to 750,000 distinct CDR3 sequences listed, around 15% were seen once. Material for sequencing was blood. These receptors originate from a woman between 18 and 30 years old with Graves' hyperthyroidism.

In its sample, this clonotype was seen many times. DNA for the CDR3: TGTGCCAGCAACAGGCGCGGGAGCACAGATACGCAGTATTTT. Translating it yields CASNRRGSTDTQYF. The chain couples TRBV28 to TRBJ2-3, with D possibly being TRBD1 or TRBD2 (5 bases each). The V end was cut by 7 bases, the J end by 0 bases, with 11 bases between. The CDR3 runs 14 residues. Germline V gene data show CDR1 as MDHEN and CDR2 as SYDVKM.

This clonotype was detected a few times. The CDR3 loop is CASSPRGLAVYEQYF. The CDR3, as DNA: TGTGCCAGCAGCCCGCGGGGACTAGCGGTCTACGAGCAGTACTTC. V is TRBV13 and J is TRBJ2-7, with 11 positions matching TRBD2. Germline loops: CDR1 PRHDT, CDR2 FYEKMQ (reference sequence). V trimming: 5 bases; J trimming: 3 bases; junction bases outside the gene matches: 6. The CDR3 is made up of 15 amino acids. The full variable domain, in which reference TRBV13 and TRBJ2-7 provide the parts outside the CDR3, is AAGVIQSPRHLIKEKRETATLKCYPIPRHDTVYWYQQGPGQDPQFLISFYEKMQSDKGSIPDRFSAQQFSDYHSELNMSSLELGDSALYFCASSPRGLAVYEQYFGPGTRLTVT.

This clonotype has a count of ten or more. The CDR3 spells CASSPPGVSFYEQYF. The CDR3 DNA sequence: TGTGCCAGCAGCCCCCCCGGGGTTAGCTTCTACGAGCAGTACTTC. The gene calls are TRBV7-9 and TRBJ2-7; weak D call: TRBD2 (5 bases). The CDR3 covers 15 residues. Germline lookup yields CDR1 SEHNR and CDR2 FQNEAQ (reference sequence). V lost 5 bases and J 3 bases, leaving 17 bases between the germline ends.

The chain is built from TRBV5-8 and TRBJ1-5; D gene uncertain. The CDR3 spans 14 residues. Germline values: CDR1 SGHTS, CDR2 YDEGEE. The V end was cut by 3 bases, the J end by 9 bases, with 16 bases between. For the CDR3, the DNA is TGTGCCAGCAGCTGGCCGGGTCCGGCCGGGCCCCAGCATTTT. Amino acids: CASSWPGPAGPQHF.

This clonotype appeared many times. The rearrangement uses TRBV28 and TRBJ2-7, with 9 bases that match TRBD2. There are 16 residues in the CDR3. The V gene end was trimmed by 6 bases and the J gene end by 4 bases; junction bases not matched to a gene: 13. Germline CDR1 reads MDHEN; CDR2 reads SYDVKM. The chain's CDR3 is CASSSGGSGSLYEQYF. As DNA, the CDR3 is TGTGCCAGCAGCTCGGGGGGTAGCGGGAGTCTGTACGAGCAGTACTTC.

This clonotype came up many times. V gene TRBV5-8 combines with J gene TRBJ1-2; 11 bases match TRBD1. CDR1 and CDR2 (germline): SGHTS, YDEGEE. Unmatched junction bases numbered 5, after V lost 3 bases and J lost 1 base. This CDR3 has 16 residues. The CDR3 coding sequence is TGTGCCAGCAGCTATCGGGACAGGGGGGGTAACTATGGCTACACCTTC. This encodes CASSYRDRGGNYGYTF.